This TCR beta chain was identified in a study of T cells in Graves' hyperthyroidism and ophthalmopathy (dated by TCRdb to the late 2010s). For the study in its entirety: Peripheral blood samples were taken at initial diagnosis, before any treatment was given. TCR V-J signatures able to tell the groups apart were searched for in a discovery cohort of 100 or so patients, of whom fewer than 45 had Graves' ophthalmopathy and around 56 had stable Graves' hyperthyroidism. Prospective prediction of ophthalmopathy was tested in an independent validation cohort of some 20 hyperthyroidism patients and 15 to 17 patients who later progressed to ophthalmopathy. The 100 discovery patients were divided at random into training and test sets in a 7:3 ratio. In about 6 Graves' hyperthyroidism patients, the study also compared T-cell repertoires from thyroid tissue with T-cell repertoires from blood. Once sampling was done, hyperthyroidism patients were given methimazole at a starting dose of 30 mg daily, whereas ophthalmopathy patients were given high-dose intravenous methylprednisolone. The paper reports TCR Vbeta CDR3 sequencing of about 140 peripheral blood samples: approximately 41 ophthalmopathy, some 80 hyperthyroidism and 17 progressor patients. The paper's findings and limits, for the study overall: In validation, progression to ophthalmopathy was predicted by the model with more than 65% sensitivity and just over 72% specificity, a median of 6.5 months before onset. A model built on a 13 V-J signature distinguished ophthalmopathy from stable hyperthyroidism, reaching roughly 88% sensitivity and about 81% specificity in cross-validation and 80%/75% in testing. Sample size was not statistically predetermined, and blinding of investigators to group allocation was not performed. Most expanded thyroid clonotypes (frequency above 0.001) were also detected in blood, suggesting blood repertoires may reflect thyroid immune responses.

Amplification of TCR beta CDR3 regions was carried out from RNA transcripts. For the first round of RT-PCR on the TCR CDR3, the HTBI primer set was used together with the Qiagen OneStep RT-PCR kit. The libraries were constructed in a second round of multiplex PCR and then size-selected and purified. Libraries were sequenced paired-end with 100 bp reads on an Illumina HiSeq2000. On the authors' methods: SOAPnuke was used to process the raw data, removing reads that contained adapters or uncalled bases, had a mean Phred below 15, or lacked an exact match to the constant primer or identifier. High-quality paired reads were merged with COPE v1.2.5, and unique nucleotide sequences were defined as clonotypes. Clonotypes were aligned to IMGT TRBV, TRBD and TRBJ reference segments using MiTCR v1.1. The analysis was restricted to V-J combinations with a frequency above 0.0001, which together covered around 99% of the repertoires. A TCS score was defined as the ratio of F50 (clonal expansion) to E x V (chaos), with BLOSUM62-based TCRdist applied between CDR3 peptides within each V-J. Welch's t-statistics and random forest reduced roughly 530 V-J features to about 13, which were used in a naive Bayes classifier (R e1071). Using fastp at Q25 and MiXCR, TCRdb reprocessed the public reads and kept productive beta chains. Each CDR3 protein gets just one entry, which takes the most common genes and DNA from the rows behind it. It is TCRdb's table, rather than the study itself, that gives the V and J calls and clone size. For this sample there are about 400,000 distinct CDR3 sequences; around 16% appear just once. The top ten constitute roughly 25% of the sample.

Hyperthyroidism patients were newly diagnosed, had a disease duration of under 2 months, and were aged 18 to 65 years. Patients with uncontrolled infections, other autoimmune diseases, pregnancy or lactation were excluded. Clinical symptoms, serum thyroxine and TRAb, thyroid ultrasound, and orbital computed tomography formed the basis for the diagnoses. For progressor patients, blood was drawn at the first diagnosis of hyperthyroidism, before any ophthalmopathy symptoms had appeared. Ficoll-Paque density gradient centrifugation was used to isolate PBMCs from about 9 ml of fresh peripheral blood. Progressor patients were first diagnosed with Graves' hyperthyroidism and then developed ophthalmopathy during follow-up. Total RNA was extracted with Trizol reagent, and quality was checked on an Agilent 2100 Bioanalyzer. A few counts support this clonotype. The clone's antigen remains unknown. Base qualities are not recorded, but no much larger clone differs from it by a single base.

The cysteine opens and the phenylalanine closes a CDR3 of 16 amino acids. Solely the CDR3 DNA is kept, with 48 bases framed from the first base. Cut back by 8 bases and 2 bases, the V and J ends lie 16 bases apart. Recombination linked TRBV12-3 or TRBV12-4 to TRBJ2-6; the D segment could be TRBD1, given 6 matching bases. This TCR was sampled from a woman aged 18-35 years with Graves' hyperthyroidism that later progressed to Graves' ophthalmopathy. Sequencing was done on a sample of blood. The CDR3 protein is CASAETGTTGANVLTF. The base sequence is TGTGCCAGCGCGGAGACAGGAACCACTGGGGCCAACGTCCTGACTTTC.